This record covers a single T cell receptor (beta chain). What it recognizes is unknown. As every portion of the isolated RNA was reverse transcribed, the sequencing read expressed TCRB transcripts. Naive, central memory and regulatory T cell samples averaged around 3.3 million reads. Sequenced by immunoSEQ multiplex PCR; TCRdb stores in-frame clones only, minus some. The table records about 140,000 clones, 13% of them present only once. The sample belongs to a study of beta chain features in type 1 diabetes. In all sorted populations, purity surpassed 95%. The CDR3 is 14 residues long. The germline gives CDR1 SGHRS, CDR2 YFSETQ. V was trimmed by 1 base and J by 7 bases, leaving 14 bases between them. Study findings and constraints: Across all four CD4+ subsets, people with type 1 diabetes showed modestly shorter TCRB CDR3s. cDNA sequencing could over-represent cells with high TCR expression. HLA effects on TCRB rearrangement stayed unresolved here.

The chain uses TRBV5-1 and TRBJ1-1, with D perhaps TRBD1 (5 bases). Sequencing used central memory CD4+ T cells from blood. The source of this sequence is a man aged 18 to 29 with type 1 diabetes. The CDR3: CASSLIGATGEAFF. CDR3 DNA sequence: TGCGCCAGCAGCTTGATAGGGGCGACTGGTGAAGCTTTCTTT.